Each of the 22 T cell receptor beta chains below was sequenced from the same sample in a study of T cell responses to AZD1222 COVID-19 vaccine. Sequencing was performed with immunoSEQ multiplex PCR; in TCRdb, only in-frame clones are kept and a portion is missing. Found here are 100,000 to 120,000 clones, 70% to 90% of them singletons; the top ten hold 15%. Sequencing was performed on peripheral blood, taken 28 days after the second AZD1222 dose. The receptors originated from an adult who received the AZD1222 COVID-19 vaccine.

This clone was observed a single time. CDR3 coding DNA: TGTGCCAGCAGCCCCCGGACAGCCAGCACCGGGGAGCTGTTTTTT. As protein: CASSPRTASTGELFF. The chain recombines TRBV7-3 with TRBJ2-2; perhaps TRBD1 as D (6 bases). Trimming stripped 5 bases from V and 4 bases from J, with 14 bases between. Germline CDR1 and CDR2: SGHTA and FQGTGA. This CDR3 comprises 15 residues.

This chain links TRBV7-2 with TRBJ2-1; 13 nucleotides align to TRBD2. Germline V gene lookup returns CDR1 SGHTA and CDR2 FQGNSA. The CDR3 spans 19 residues. V was clipped by 5 bases and J by 5 bases; unmatched bases: 15. The CDR3 bases are TGTGCCAGCAGCCCAAGGGGTACGGGACTAGCGGGATTGAACAATGAGCAGTTCTTC. This sequence encodes CASSPRGTGLAGLNNEQFF.

The chain has TRBV19 and TRBJ1-1; D remains ambiguous. V was clipped by 7 bases and J by 1 base, with 4 bases between them. Germline loops: CDR1 LNHDA, CDR2 SQIVND (reference sequence). This CDR3 is built from 11 residues. The CDR3 coding sequence is TGTGCCAGTAAAGCGAACACTGAAGCTTTCTTT. The encoded protein is CASKANTEAFF.

The chain has TRBV7-8 and TRBJ1-2; TRBD1 is a possible D gene (5 bases). This CDR3 has 14 amino acids. Between the trimmed V and J ends, which lost 0 bases and 8 bases, there was a span of 13 bases. Germline V gene sequence: CDR1 SGHVS, CDR2 FQNEAQ. CDR3 region: CASSLAEGIEGYTF. The CDR3 nucleotides are TGTGCCAGCAGCTTAGCGGAGGGGATTGAGGGCTACACCTTC.

This clone was found once. V gene TRBV4-2 combines with J gene TRBJ1-2; D is unresolved. Per germline, CDR1 LGHNA and CDR2 YNFKEQ. V shed 0 bases and J shed 7 bases, with 24 bases lying between them. The CDR3 runs 18 residues. DNA of the CDR3: TGTGCCAGCAGCCAAGATCCCCGTAGGGAGACCATTGGCGCTGGCTACACCTTC. Translating it yields CASSQDPRRETIGAGYTF.

This sequence joins TRBV9 and TRBJ1-5; D gene ambiguous. Germline V gives CDR1 SGDLS, CDR2 YYNGEE. The CDR3 length is 14 residues. V dropped 0 bases and J dropped 2 bases, with 6 bases sitting between them. The CDR3 DNA reads as TGTGCCAGCAGCGTAGGCAATGGCAATCAGCCCCAGCATTTT. This gives the protein CASSVGNGNQPQHF.

In regard to this clone: Compared with germline, one end of the junction differs, possibly owing to a read error. The V call is TRBV18, the J call TRBJ1-1; 9 nucleotides match TRBD1. CDR1 and CDR2 (germline): KGHSH, LQKENI. This CDR3 comprises 15 residues. CDR3 sequence (DNA): TGTGCCAGCTCACGATATGGGACAGGGAACGCTGAAGCTTTCTTT. It specifies CASSRYGTGNAEAFF. The full variable domain, rest sourced from reference TRBV18 and TRBJ1-1, is NAGVMQNPRHLVRRRGQEARLRCSPMKGHSHVYWYRQLPEEGLKFMVYLQKENIIDESGMPKERFSAEFPKEGPSILRIQQVVRGDSAAYFCASSRYGTGNAEAFFGQGTRLTVV.

The chain couples TRBV27 to TRBJ2-1, with 13 bases identical to TRBD2. The junction had 15 bases not matched to a gene; V was cut back by 7 bases and J by 0 bases. The CDR3 is 20 amino acids. Per germline, CDR1 MNHEY and CDR2 SMNVEV (reference sequence). The CDR3 DNA reads as TGTGCCAGCACCCACCCCAAGCGGACTAGCGGGAGTTCCTCCTACAATGAGCAGTTCTTC. Its protein product is CASTHPKRTSGSSSYNEQFF.

The chain carries TRBV29-1 and TRBJ2-5; 8 bases are shared with TRBD2. J lost 5 bases, V lost 4 bases, and 6 bases had no gene match. The CDR3 covers 13 residues. Germline lookup yields CDR1 SQVTM and CDR2 ANQGSEA. The CDR3 reads CSVAREGGETQYF. The CDR3 DNA reads as TGCAGCGTTGCCCGGGAGGGCGGGGAGACCCAGTACTTC.

The CDR3 reads CASSPGDFEHEKLFF. Written as DNA, the CDR3 is TGCGCCAGCAGCCCGGGGGACTTCGAACATGAAAAACTGTTTTTT. This chain connects TRBV4-1 to TRBJ1-4; D is possibly TRBD1 (5 bases). Trimming took off 4 bases at V and 6 bases at J, with 15 bases between the two ends. The CDR3 length is 15 residues. The germline CDR1 and CDR2 sequences are MGHRA and YSYEKL.

This chain links TRBV2 with TRBJ1-4; TRBD1 matches 8 bases. CDR1 SNHLY and CDR2 FYNNEI come from the germline V gene. V gave up 7 bases and J gave up 8 bases; unmatched junction bases: 12. The CDR3 runs 15 residues. The CDR3 bases are TGTGCCAGCACCCTAGGACAGGGAAAAAGGGAAAAACTGTTTTTT. It is translated as CASTLGQGKREKLFF.

The rearrangement joins TRBV6-5 to TRBJ2-3; the D call may be TRBD1 or TRBD2 (7 bases each). In germline, CDR1 is MNHEY, CDR2 SVGAGI. The CDR3 extends over 14 amino acids. Trimming took 8 bases from V and 3 from J, leaving 15 bases between them. The CDR3 DNA sequence: TGTGCCAGCCGGAACAGGGGAGGGACAGATACGCAGTATTTT. Its protein product is CASRNRGGTDTQYF.

The chain is built from TRBV28 and TRBJ1-1; D remains unclear. Looked up from germline, CDR1 is MDHEN and CDR2 is SYDVKM. Between the trimmed V and J ends, which lost 1 base and 8 bases, there was a span of 11 bases. The CDR3 extends over 13 amino acids. This CDR3 is CASSLSVPDEAFF. CDR3 nucleotide sequence: TGTGCCAGCAGTTTATCCGTCCCCGACGAAGCTTTCTTT.

With regard to this clone: Other nucleotide sequences from this sample produce the same CDR3. The V gene is TRBV7-9, the J gene TRBJ1-1, with D perhaps TRBD1 (5 bases). Trimming took off 3 bases at V and 5 bases at J, with 10 bases between the two ends. Germline CDR1 reads SEHNR; CDR2 reads FQNEAQ (reference sequence). CDR3 length: 13 amino acids. The CDR3 sequence is CASSLKGDTEAFF. DNA of the CDR3: TGTGCCAGCAGCTTGAAAGGGGATACTGAAGCTTTCTTT.

This chain joins TRBV7-9 and TRBJ2-2, with D possibly TRBD2 on 6 matching bases. Germline CDR1 and CDR2: SEHNR and FQNEAQ (reference sequence). Between the trimmed V and J ends, which lost 2 bases and 6 bases, there was a span of 10 bases. The CDR3 is 14 residues long. The CDR3 bases are TGTGCCAGCAGCTTATGGCGGGGTGCCGGGGAGCTGTTTTTT. Translated, it gives CASSLWRGAGELFF.

The gene calls are TRBV30 and TRBJ1-2; maybe TRBD1 (5 bases). Germline V gives CDR1 GTSNPN, CDR2 SVGIG (reference sequence). Trimming removed 7 bases at V and 5 bases at J, with 20 bases between. The CDR3 length is 14 residues. The CDR3 nucleotides are TGTGCCTTCAATCGTATCCCAGGGACGTATGGCTACACCTTC. Protein product: CAFNRIPGTYGYTF.

This chain links TRBV12-2 with TRBJ2-7. TRBV12-2 constitutes a pseudogene. The CDR3 has 14 residues. CDR3 amino acids: CASRLGIGKDEQYF. The CDR3, as DNA: TGTGCAAGTCGCTTAGGGATAGGGAAGGACGAGCAGTACTTC.

The V call is TRBV19, the J call TRBJ2-7; 9 bases align to TRBD1. The CDR3 extends over 14 amino acids. The germline CDR1 and CDR2 sequences are LNHDA and SQIVND (reference sequence). The V segment lost 5 bases and the J segment 5 bases; nucleotides outside the gene matches: 7. The CDR3 loop reads CASSSRTGVHEQYF. The DNA of the CDR3 is TGTGCCAGTAGTTCTCGGACAGGGGTCCACGAGCAGTACTTC.

This clone was detected a few times. V gene TRBV3-1 (or the pseudogene TRBV3-2) combines with J gene TRBJ2-1, with a tentative D call TRBD2 (5 bases). Trimming pared 1 base from V and 0 bases from J, leaving 13 bases between. Germline V gives CDR1 LGHDT, CDR2 YNNKEL (reference sequence). CDR3 size: 17 residues. The CDR3 region is CASSQVVWELSYNEQFF. Here the CDR3 DNA reads TGTGCCAGCAGCCAAGTGGTGTGGGAGCTCTCCTACAATGAGCAGTTCTTC.

The V and J genes are TRBV19 and TRBJ1-1, with D unclear. V shed 5 bases and J shed 0 bases, with 7 bases lying between them. Per germline, CDR1 LNHDA and CDR2 SQIVND (reference sequence). This CDR3 contains 13 residues. The CDR3 reads CASSLSLNTEAFF. The CDR3 DNA follows: TGTGCCAGTAGTCTATCTCTGAACACTGAAGCTTTCTTT.

V gene TRBV5-1 combines with J gene TRBJ2-1, with D perhaps TRBD1 (6 bases). The CDR3 totals 14 residues. Germline assignment: CDR1 SGHRS and CDR2 YFSETQ. The ends were cut back, 5 bases at V and 6 bases at J, with 15 bases in the middle. The CDR3 sequence: CASSYEPQGNEQFF. CDR3 bases: TGCGCCAGCAGTTATGAACCACAGGGCAATGAGCAGTTCTTC.

This sequence joins TRBV7-2 and TRBJ1-3; D might be TRBD1 (6 bases). Germline CDR1 and CDR2: SGHTA and FQGNSA. V lost 3 bases to trimming and J lost 0 bases, with 12 bases between them. This CDR3 region has 16 residues. The CDR3 DNA follows: TGTGCCAGCAGCTTTCTTGGGGGGGCCTCTGGAAACACCATATATTTT. Encoded protein: CASSFLGGASGNTIYF. Complete variable domain (other parts from reference TRBV7-2 and TRBJ1-3): GAGVSQSPSNKVTEKGKDVELRCDPISGHTALYWYRQSLGQGLEFLIYFQGNSAPDKSGLPSDRFSAERTGGSVSTLTIQRTQQEDSAVYLCASSFLGGASGNTIYFGEGSWLTVV.